This T cell receptor beta chain stems from a study of T cells in Graves' hyperthyroidism and ophthalmopathy. Trimming cost V 4 bases and J 7 bases, with 15 bases left between them. This CDR3 spans 13 amino acids. From germline, CDR1 is SGHDT and CDR2 YYEEEE. Hyperthyroidism of Graves' type that showed no ophthalmopathy progression within 18 months was stable. There were TCR beta CDR3 regions amplified from RNA transcripts. Primed by the HTBI set, a first-round RT-PCR was run on the TCR CDR3. TCRdb reprocessed the multiplex PCR reads with MiXCR, giving one entry per CDR3 protein. The sample contains about 620,000 distinct CDR3 sequences, 15% to 20% of which appear only once. This clonotype was counted a few times. Its specificity is not known. Points from the study as a whole: The majority of expanded thyroid clonotypes above 0.001 also appeared in blood.

The specimen was blood. The origin of this receptor is a woman in her 30s with Graves' hyperthyroidism. This chain links TRBV5-6 with TRBJ2-7; possibly TRBD1 or TRBD2 for D (6 bases each). The CDR3 reads CASSPPIGGEQYF. CDR3 nucleotides: TGTGCCAGCAGCCCCCCTATAGGGGGGGAGCAGTACTTC.